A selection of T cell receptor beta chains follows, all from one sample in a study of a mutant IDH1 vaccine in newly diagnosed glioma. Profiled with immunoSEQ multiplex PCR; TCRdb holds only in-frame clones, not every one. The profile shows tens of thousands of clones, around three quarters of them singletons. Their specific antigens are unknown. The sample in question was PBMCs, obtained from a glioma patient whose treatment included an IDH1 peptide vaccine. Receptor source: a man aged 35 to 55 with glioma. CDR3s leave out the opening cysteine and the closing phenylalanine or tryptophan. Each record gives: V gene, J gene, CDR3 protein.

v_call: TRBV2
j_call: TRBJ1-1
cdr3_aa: ASSIQGDTEAF

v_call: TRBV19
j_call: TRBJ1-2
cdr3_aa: ASSMRHQEGGYT

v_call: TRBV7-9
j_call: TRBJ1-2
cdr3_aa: ASSFDGVYGYT

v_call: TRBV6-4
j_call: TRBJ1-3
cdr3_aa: ASSRDTGNTIY

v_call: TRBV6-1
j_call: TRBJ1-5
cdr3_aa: ASSEIGTHSGQPQH

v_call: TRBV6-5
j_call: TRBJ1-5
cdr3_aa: ASTGYSQPQH

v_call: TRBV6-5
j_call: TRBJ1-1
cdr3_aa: ASGSGRTEAF

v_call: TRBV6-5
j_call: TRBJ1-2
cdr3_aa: ASRSDREGYT

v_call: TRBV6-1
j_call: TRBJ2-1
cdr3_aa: ASSETGTGGNEQF

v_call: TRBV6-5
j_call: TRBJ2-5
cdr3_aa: ASRTGLAPETQY

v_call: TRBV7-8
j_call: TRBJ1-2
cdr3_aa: ASSLGRSSGTYGYT

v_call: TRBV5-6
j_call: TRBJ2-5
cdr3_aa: ASSFFAVYRRSGETQY

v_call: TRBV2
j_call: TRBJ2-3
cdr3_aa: ASSSAGTHTDTQY

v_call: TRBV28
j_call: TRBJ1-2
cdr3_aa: AGAGSWGDRYT

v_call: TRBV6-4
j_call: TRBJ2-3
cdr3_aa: ASSDSQGAQTQY

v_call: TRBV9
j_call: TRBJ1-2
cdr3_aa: ASSVFGVYT

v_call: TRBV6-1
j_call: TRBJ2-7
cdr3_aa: ASPGISKDYEQY

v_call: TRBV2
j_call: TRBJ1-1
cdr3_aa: ASRRVRGSNTEAF

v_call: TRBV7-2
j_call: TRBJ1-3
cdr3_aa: ASSLGNSVTGPSGNTIY

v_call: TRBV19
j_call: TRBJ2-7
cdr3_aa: ASSIPSDRAHEQY

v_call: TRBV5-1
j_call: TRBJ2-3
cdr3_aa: ASSARGGAGTDTQY

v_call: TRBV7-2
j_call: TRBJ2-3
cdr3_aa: ASSTTDTQY